This T cell receptor beta chain was found in a study of cytomegalovirus exposure and HLA in healthy donors. The CDR3 is made up of 21 amino acids. Only in-frame clones appear in the TCRdb table, and some are missing; sequencing was by immunoSEQ multiplex PCR. The sample includes about 73,000 clones, around 94% of them seen just once. This clonotype was obtained from a woman younger than 35 in good health and CMV-seropositive. The rearrangement links TRBV12-2 to TRBJ1-5; the tabulated D call, TRBD1, remains unverified against the DNA. TRBV12-2 represents a pseudogene. The sample comprised PBMCs. This CDR3 reads CASRLASACETDHHSNQPQHF. The CDR3 DNA follows: TGTGCAAGTCGCTTAGCCAGCGCGTGTGAGACAGATCATCATAGCAATCAGCCCCAGCATTTT.